This passage covers 17 T cell receptor beta chains from one sample sequenced in a study of early T cells in non-severe SARS-CoV-2 infection. TCRdb used MiXCR to reprocess the 5' RACE reads, holding one entry per CDR3 protein. The sample has under 70,000 distinct CDR3 sequences; just under 5% are singletons. Sequences were obtained from whole blood. The origin of the receptors is an adult who was a healthcare worker with PCR-confirmed SARS-CoV-2 infection or an uninfected control (not recorded which).

The sample holds a few counts of this clonotype. This sequence joins TRBV27 and TRBJ2-7; 7 bases line up with TRBD1. CDR1 is MNHEY and CDR2 is SMNVEV in the germline V gene (reference sequence). This CDR3 is built from 13 residues. With V trimmed by 5 bases and J by 2 bases, 3 bases remained unmatched. CDR3 sequence reads: CASSKTGPYEQYF. The CDR3 DNA reads TGTGCCAGCAGTAAGACAGGGCCCTACGAGCAGTACTTC.

In its sample, this clonotype was seen many times. The genes are TRBV11-3 and TRBJ2-1; 8 nucleotides agree with TRBD2. J gave up 4 bases and V 3 bases, and 5 bases lay outside the gene matches. CDR1 SGHNT and CDR2 YENEEA come from the germline V gene. The CDR3 contains 15 residues. This CDR3 is CASSFGAGVYNEQFF. The CDR3 DNA sequence: TGTGCCAGCAGCTTCGGAGCGGGAGTGTACAATGAGCAGTTCTTC.

This clonotype showed up many times. CDR3 in DNA: TGTGCCAGCAGCCATCAACTAAACACCGGGGAGCTGTTTTTT. This sequence encodes CASSHQLNTGELFF. The V call is TRBV3-1, the J call TRBJ2-2; no reliable D call. This CDR3 spans 14 amino acids. Trimming left V 3 bases short and J 2 bases short, with 7 bases between. Germline V gene lookup returns CDR1 LGHDT and CDR2 YNNKEL (reference sequence). The full variable domain, in which reference TRBV3-1 and TRBJ2-2 provide the parts outside the CDR3, is DTAVSQTPKYLVTQMGNDKSIKCEQNLGHDTMYWYKQDSKKFLKIMFSYNNKELIINETVPNRFSPKSPDKAHLNLHINSLELGDSAVYFCASSHQLNTGELFFGEGSRLTVL.

There are many counts of this clonotype. The chain couples TRBV5-5 to TRBJ2-3; D not resolved. CDR3 length: 13 residues. Germline values: CDR1 SGHKS, CDR2 YYEKEE (reference sequence). The germline V and J ends were trimmed by 4 bases and 4 bases, with 10 bases remaining between them. The DNA for the CDR3 is TGTGCCAGCAGCCCCTTAAGCGCAGATACGCAGTATTTT. It translates to CASSPLSADTQYF. The variable domain in full, completed from reference TRBV5-5 and TRBJ2-3, reads DAGVTQSPTHLIKTRGQQVTLRCSPISGHKSVSWYQQVLGQGPQFIFQYYEKEERGRGNFPDRFSARQFPNYSSELNVNALLLGDSALYLCASSPLSADTQYFGPGTRLTVL.

This sequence joins TRBV2 and TRBJ2-5; a possible D gene is TRBD2 (6 bases). CDR1 is SNHLY, CDR2 FYNNEI, per germline. The V and J ends lost 7 bases and 1 base respectively, with 16 bases between them. This CDR3 comprises 15 residues. The CDR3 loop is CASTPGDGGQETQYF. The CDR3 nucleotides are TGTGCCAGCACACCGGGAGACGGGGGCCAAGAGACCCAGTACTTC. The whole variable domain, remainder taken from reference TRBV2 and TRBJ2-5, is EPEVTQTPSHQVTQMGQEVILRCVPISNHLYFYWYRQILGQKVEFLVSFYNNEISEKSEIFDDQFSVERPDGSNFTLKIRSTKLEDSAMYFCASTPGDGGQETQYFGPGTRLLVL.

This clonotype was recorded many times. The chain is built from TRBV10-2 and TRBJ2-7; D unclear. Trimming took off 5 bases at V and 7 bases at J, with 12 bases between the two ends. CDR1 is WSHSY and CDR2 is SAAADI in the germline V gene. There are 12 residues in the CDR3. The CDR3 sequence: CASSSFTLEQYF. The CDR3 DNA reads TGCGCCAGCAGTAGTTTTACTCTGGAGCAGTACTTC.

The V call is TRBV19, the J call TRBJ1-1; D is perhaps TRBD1 (5 bases). The CDR3 contains 13 residues. CDR1 and CDR2 from the germline V gene are LNHDA and SQIVND (reference sequence). The V end was cut by 5 bases, the J end by 3 bases, with 10 bases between. The CDR3: CASSPWGDTEAFF. The CDR3 DNA is TGTGCCAGTAGTCCGTGGGGGGACACTGAAGCTTTCTTT.

This clonotype was counted a few times. The V and J genes are TRBV5-8 and TRBJ1-1; 9 nucleotides agree with TRBD1. The CDR3 consists of 14 residues. V was pared by 4 bases and J by 5 bases, with 6 bases of the junction left unmatched. Per the germline V gene, CDR1 is SGHTS and CDR2 is YDEGEE. The CDR3 bases are TGTGCCAGCAGCCAACGGACAGGGGATACTGAAGCTTTCTTT. Translation: CASSQRTGDTEAFF.

There are a few counts of this clonotype. V and J are TRBV7-3 and TRBJ2-2, with D maybe TRBD2 (5 bases). V was pared by 6 bases and J by 0 bases, with 11 bases between. CDR3 length: 15 residues. Germline V gives CDR1 SGHTA, CDR2 FQGTGA. CDR3 coding DNA: TGTGCCAGCAGTCCTCCGGGATCGAACACCGGGGAGCTGTTTTTT. The encoded protein is CASSPPGSNTGELFF. Based on the CDR3 plus reference TRBV7-3 and TRBJ2-2, the full variable domain is GAGVSQTPSNKVTEKGKYVELRCDPISGHTALYWYRQSLGQGPEFLIYFQGTGAADDSGLPNDRFFAVRPEGSVSTLKIQRTERGDSAVYLCASSPPGSNTGELFFGEGSRLTVL.

This clonotype was recorded at least ten times. The chain employs TRBV9 and TRBJ1-1, with 7 bases matching TRBD1. Trimming at V came to 0 bases and at J to 4 bases, leaving 3 bases not matched to a gene. The germline gives CDR1 SGDLS, CDR2 YYNGEE. CDR3 length: 14 amino acids. The CDR3 loop is CASSVAGGGTEAFF. The CDR3 nucleotides read TGTGCCAGCAGCGTAGCAGGGGGAGGCACTGAAGCTTTCTTT.

This clonotype turned up a few times. J is TRBJ2-5 and V is TRBV12-3 or TRBV12-4; no clear D gene. CDR3 length: 13 residues. Trimming took off 3 bases at V and 5 bases at J, with 10 bases between the two ends. CDR3 region: CASSFGSGETQYF. CDR3 coding DNA: TGTGCCAGCAGTTTCGGTTCCGGGGAGACCCAGTACTTC.

This chain joins TRBV10-3 and TRBJ2-2, with TRBD1 matching over 7 bases. The CDR3 is 15 residues long. Germline CDR1 reads ENHRY; CDR2 reads SYGVKD. With 6 bases clipped from V and 2 bases from J, the junction kept 6 bases outside the gene matches. CDR3 DNA: TGTGCCATCAGACCGGGACAGCTAAACACCGGGGAGCTGTTTTTT. This gives the protein CAIRPGQLNTGELFF.

This clonotype showed up just a few times. The genes are TRBV7-2 and TRBJ2-1, with TRBD2 as a possible D gene (6 bases). Trimming took 1 base from V and 10 from J, leaving 14 bases between them. Germline V gene sequence: CDR1 SGHTA, CDR2 FQGNSA. The CDR3 runs 14 residues. The CDR3 DNA reads TGTGCCAGCAGCTTAGTTCGGGCTGGAGGGGAGCAGTTCTTC. Protein product: CASSLVRAGGEQFF.

In this sample, this clonotype turned up many times. For the CDR3, the DNA is TGCGCCAGCAGCCAAGCGGCCGACGGAGGGTTTAAAGCTTTCTTT. Amino acid sequence: CASSQAADGGFKAFF. The chain couples TRBV4-1 to TRBJ1-1; D call uncertain. Germline V gene data show CDR1 as MGHRA and CDR2 as YSYEKL. This CDR3 has 15 amino acids. V was shortened by 1 base and J by 9 bases, with 18 bases between the two germline ends.

This clonotype was detected a few times. This chain links TRBV29-1 with TRBJ2-1, with TRBD2 matching over 9 bases. J gave up 4 bases and V 5 bases, and 0 bases lay outside the gene matches. This CDR3 contains 12 residues. The germline V gene encodes CDR1 SQVTM and CDR2 ANQGSEA. The CDR3: CSVSGGYNEQFF. CDR3 nucleotide sequence: TGCAGCGTTAGCGGGGGGTACAATGAGCAGTTCTTC.

The sample holds many counts of this clonotype. V usage is TRBV15 and J usage is TRBJ2-2; D may be TRBD1 (6 bases). V was shortened by 0 bases and J by 6 bases, with 11 bases between the two germline ends. The CDR3 contains 15 residues. Germline CDR1 is LNHNV and CDR2 is YYDKDF (reference sequence). CDR3 loop: CATSREAGVSGELFF. CDR3 nucleotide sequence: TGTGCCACCAGCAGAGAGGCAGGGGTATCCGGGGAGCTGTTTTTT.

The table lists this clonotype with many counts. The chain joins TRBV7-2 to TRBJ1-1, with no clear D. Trimming left V 5 bases short and J 4 bases short, with 20 bases between. The V gene's germline CDR1 is SGHTA and CDR2 FQGNSA. The CDR3 has 16 amino acids. CDR3 residues: CASSLSLVPSGTEAFF. CDR3 bases: TGTGCCAGCAGCCTCTCACTAGTCCCGAGTGGCACTGAAGCTTTCTTT.